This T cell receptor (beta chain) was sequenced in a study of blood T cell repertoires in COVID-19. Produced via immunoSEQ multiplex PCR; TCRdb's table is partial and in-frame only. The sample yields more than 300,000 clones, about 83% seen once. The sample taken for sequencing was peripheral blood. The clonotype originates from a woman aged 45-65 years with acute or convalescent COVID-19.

The CDR3 loop reads CASSESQGQGYEQYF. CDR3 nucleotides: TGCGCCAGCAGTGAGTCGCAGGGACAGGGCTACGAGCAGTACTTC. V and J are TRBV10-1 and TRBJ2-7; 9 bases line up with TRBD1. CDR1 is WNHNN and CDR2 is SYGVQD in the germline V gene (reference sequence). J gave up 3 bases and V 0 bases, and 3 bases lay outside the gene matches. This CDR3 contains 15 residues.